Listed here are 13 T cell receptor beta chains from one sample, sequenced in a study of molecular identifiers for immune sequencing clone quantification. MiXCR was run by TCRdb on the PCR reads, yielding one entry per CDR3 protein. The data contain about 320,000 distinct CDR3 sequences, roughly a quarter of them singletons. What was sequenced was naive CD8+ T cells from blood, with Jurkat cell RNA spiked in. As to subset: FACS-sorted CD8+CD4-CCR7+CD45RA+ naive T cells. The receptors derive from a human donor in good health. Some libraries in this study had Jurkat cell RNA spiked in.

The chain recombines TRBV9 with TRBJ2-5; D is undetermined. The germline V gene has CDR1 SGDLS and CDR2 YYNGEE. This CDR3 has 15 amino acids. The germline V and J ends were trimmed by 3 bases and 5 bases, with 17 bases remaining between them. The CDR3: CASSEEGPAPETQYF. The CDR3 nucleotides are TGTGCCAGCAGCGAGGAAGGTCCCGCCCCGGAGACCCAGTACTTC.

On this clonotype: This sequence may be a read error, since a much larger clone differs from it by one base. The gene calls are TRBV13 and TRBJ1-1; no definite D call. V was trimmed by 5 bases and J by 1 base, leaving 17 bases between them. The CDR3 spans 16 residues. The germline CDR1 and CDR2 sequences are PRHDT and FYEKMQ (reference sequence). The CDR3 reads CASSPRVNFENTEAFF. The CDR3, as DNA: TGTGCCAGCAGCCCCCGTGTAAATTTTGAGAACACTGAAGCTTTCTTT.

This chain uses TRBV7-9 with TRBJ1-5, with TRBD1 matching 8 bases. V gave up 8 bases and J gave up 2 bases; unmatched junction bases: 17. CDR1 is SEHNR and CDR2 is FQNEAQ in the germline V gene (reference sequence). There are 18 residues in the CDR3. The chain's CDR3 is CASGKPGQGGSGNQPQHF. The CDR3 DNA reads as TGTGCCAGCGGCAAACCTGGACAGGGAGGGTCGGGCAATCAGCCCCAGCATTTT. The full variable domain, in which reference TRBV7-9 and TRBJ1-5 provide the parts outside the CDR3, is DTGVSQNPRHKITKRGQNVTFRCDPISEHNRLYWYRQTLGQGPEFLTYFQNEAQLEKSRLLSDRFSAERPKGSFSTLEIQRTEQGDSAMYLCASGKPGQGGSGNQPQHFGDGTRLSIL.

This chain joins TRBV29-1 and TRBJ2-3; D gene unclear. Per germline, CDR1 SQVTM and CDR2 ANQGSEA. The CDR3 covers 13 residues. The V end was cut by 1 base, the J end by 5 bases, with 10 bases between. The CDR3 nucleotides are TGCAGCGTTGAAGTTGCAGACATAGATACGCAGTATTTT. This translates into CSVEVADIDTQYF.

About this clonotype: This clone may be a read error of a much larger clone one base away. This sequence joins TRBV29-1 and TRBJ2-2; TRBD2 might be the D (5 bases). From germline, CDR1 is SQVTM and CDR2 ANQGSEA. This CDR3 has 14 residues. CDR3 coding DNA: TGCAGCGTTCTGGAGCAGGCTTATACCGGGGAGCTGTCTTTT. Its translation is CSVLEQAYTGELSF.

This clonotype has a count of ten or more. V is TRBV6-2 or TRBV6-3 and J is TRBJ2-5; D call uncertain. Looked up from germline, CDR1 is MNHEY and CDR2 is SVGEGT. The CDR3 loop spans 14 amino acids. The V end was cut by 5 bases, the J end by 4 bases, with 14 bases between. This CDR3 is CASSPTRNAETQYF. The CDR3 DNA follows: TGTGCCAGCAGTCCTACAAGGAATGCAGAGACCCAGTACTTC.

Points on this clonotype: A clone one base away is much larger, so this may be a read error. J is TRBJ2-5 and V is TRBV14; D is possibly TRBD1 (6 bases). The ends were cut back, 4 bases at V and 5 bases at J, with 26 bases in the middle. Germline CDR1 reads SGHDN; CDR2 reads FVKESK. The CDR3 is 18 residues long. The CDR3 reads CASSLKTPGHPQGETQYF. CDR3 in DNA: TGTGCCAGCAGCCTCAAGACCCCGGGACATCCTCAGGGGGAGACCCAGTACTTC.

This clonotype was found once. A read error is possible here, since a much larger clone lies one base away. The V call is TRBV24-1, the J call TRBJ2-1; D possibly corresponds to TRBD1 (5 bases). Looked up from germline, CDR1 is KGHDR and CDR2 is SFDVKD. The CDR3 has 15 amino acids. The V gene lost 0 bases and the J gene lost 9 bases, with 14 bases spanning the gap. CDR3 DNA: TGTGCCACCAGTGATTTGGAGGTGGGGCCGGGTGAGCAGTTCTTC. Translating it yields CATSDLEVGPGEQFF.

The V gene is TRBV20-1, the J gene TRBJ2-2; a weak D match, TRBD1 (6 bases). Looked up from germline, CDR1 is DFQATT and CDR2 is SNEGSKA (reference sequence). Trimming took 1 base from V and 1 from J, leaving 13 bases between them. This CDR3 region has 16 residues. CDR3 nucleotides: TGCAGTGCTAGAGGGACAGACCGAAAGAACACCGGGGAGCTGTTTTTT. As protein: CSARGTDRKNTGELFF.

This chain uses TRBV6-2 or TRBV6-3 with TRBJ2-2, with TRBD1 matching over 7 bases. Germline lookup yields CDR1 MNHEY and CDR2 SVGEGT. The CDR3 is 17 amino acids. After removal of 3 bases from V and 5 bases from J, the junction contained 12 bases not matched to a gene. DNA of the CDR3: TGTGCCAGCAGTTATGGGACAGAGGGCTTGAGAACCGGGGAGCTGTTTTTT. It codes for CASSYGTEGLRTGELFF.

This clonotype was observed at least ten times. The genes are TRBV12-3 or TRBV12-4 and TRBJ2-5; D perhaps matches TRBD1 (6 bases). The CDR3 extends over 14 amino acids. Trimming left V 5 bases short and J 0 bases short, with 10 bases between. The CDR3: CASSPGTNQETQYF. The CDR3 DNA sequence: TGTGCCAGCAGTCCCGGGACAAACCAAGAGACCCAGTACTTC.

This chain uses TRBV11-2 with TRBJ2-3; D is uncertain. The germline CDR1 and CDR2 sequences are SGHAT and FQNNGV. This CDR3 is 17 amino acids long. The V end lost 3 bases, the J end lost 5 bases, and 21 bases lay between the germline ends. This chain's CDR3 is CASSFTPGPQGGDTQYF. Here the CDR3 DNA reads TGTGCCAGCAGCTTCACCCCCGGGCCCCAAGGCGGAGATACGCAGTATTTT. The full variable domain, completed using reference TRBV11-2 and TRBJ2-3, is EAGVAQSPRYKIIEKRQSVAFWCNPISGHATLYWYQQILGQGPKLLIQFQNNGVVDDSQLPKDRFSAERLKGVDSTLKIQPAKLEDSAVYLCASSFTPGPQGGDTQYFGPGTRLTVL.

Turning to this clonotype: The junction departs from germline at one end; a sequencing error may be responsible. The CDR3 DNA sequence: TGTGCCAGCAGCTTAATCAGTCAGAATGCGCAGTTCTTC. This translates into CASSLISQNAQFF. The rearrangement uses TRBV11-2 and TRBJ2-1; D is uncertain. The CDR3 loop spans 13 amino acids. The germline CDR1 and CDR2 sequences are SGHAT and FQNNGV.